This T cell receptor (beta chain) comes out of a study of cytomegalovirus exposure and HLA in healthy donors. In the case of this clone: Its antigen is unknown.

Measured with immunoSEQ multiplex PCR; TCRdb has only the in-frame clones, and not every one. Of 90,000 to 150,000 clones in the sample, around 87% are singletons; the top ten hold about 6.9%. Notes on the study in general: The classifier, whose performance was assessed in both the original and validation cohorts, reportedly diagnosed cytomegalovirus status with high specificity and sensitivity.

The CDR3 consists of 14 residues. Germline V lookup: CDR1 SGHAT, CDR2 FQNNGV. V lost 2 bases and J 5 bases, leaving 9 bases between the germline ends. The V and J genes are TRBV11-2 and TRBJ1-4; D gene ambiguous. This sequence originates from a young woman in good health and CMV-seropositive. Sequenced input: PBMCs. CDR3 bases: TGTGCCAGCAGCTTAAACAGCCTGAATGAAAAACTGTTTTTT. Translated, it gives CASSLNSLNEKLFF.